The TCR beta chain under discussion was sequenced for a study of blood T cell repertoires in COVID-19. Turning to the study itself: The origin of the acute and convalescent COVID-19 samples was the United States, Italy and Spain. The analysed material was cDNA or gDNA that came from T cells, B-cell-depleted T cells, or PBMCs.

With 5 bases removed from V and 4 bases from J, the gap between germline ends came to 13 bases. There are 13 residues in the CDR3. Per germline, CDR1 SGHKS and CDR2 YYEKEE (reference sequence). In the original analysis: The authors estimated nucleated cell counts from reference gene primer amplification. Assay: immunoSEQ multiplex PCR; the TCRdb copy retains only in-frame clones and omits some. V and J calls and clone size are given by that table; D and trimming were obtained from the DNA. Among about 220,000 clones, roughly 87% were seen once, and the ten largest hold 1.9%. Sequencing used peripheral blood. The TCR sequence derives from a man aged 35-49 years with active or convalescent COVID-19. The chain links TRBV5-5 to TRBJ2-7, with D unclear. Here the CDR3 DNA reads TGTGCCAGCAGTCCGACTTTCGTATACGAGCAGTACTTC. Protein product: CASSPTFVYEQYF.